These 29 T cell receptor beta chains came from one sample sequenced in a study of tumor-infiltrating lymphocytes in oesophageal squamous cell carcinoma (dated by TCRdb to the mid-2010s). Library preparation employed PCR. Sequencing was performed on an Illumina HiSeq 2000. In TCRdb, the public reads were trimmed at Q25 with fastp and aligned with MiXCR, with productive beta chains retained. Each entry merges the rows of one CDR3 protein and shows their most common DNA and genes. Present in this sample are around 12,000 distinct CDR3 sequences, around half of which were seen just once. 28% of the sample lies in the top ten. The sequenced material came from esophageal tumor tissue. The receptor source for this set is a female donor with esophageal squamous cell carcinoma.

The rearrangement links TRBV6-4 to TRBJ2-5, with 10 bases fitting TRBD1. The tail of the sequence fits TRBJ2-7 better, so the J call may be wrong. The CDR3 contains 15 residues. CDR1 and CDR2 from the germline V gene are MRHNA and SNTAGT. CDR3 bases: TGTGCCAGCAGTGAAGGACAGGGGGGCTCCTACGAGCAGTACTTC. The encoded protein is CASSEGQGGSYEQYF.

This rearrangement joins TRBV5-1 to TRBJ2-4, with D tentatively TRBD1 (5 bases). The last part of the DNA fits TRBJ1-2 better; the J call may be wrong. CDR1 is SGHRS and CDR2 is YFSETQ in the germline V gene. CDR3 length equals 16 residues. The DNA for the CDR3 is TGCGCCAGCAGCTCATCCCAGGGAGGGTTTCAGAGGGGCTACACCTTC. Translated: CASSSSQGGFQRGYTF.

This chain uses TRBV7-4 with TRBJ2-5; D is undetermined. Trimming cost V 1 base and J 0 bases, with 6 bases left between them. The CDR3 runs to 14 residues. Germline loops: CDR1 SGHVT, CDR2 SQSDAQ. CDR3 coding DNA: TGTGCCAGCAGCTTAGTCTCATACCAAGAGACCCAGTACTTC. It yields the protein CASSLVSYQETQYF.

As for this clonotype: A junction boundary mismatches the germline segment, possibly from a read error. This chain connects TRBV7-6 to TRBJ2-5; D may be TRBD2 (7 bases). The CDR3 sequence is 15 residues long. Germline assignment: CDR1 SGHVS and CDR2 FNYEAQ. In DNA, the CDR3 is TGTGCTAGCAGCTTAGCAGTCGGGGGGCAGGAGACCCAGTACTTC. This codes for CASSLAVGGQETQYF. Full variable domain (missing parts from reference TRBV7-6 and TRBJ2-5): GAGVSQSPRYKVTKRGQDVALRCDPISGHVSLYWYRQALGQGPEFLTYFNYEAQQDKSGLPNDRFSAERPEGSISTLTIQRTEQRDSAMYRCASSLAVGGQETQYFGPGTRLLVL.

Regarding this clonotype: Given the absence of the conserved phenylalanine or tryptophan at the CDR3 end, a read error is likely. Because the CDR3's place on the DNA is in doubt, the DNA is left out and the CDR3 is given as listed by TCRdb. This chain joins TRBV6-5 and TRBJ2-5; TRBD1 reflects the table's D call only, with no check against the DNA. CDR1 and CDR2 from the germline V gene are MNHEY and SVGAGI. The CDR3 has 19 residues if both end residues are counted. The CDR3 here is CASSYNRDRVPLNEQFFGS.

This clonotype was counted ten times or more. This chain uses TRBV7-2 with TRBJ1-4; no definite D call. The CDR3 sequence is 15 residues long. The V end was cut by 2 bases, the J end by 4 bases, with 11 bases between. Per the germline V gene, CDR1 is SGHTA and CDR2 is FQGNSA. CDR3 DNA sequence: TGTGCCAGCAGCTTACAGGATCGGAATAATGAAAAACTGTTTTTT. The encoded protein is CASSLQDRNNEKLFF.

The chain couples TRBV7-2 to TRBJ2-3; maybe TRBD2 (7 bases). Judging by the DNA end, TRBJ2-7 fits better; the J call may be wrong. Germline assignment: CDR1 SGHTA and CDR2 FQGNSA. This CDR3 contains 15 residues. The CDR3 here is CASSLAAGAHNEQYF. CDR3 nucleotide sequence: TGTGCCAGCAGCTTAGCGGCGGGGGCCCACAATGAGCAGTACTTC.

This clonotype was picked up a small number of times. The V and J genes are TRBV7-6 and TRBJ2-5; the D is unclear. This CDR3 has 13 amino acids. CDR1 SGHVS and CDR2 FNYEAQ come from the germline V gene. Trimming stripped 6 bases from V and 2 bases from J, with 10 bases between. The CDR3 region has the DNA TGTGCCAGCAGTTCAGTGCGGCAAGAGACCCAGTACTTC. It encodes CASSSVRQETQYF.

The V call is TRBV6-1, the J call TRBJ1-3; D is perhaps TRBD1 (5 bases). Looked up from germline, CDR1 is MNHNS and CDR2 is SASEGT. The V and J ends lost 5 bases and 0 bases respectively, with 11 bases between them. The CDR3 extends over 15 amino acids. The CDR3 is CASSSRQISGNTIYF. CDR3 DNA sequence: TGTGCCAGCAGTTCCCGACAGATCTCTGGAAACACCATATATTTT.

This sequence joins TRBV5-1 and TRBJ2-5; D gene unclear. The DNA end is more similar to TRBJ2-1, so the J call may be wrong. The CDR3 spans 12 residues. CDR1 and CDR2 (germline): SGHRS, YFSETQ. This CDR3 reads CASSLAGNEQFF. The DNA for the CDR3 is TGCGCCAGCAGCTTGGCCGGCAATGAGCAGTTCTTC.

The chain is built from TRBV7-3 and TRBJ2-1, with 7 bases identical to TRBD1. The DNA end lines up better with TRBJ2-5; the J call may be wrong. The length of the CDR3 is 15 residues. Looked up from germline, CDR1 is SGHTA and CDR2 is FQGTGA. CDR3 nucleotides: TGTGCCAGCAGCTTTGGACAGGCGCCCCAAGAGACCCAGTACTTC. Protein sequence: CASSFGQAPQETQYF.

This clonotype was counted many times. CDR3 nucleotide sequence: TGTGCCAGCAGTTACTCCGGGTCCCCTGGGGCCAACGTCCTGACTTTC. Residues: CASSYSGSPGANVLTF. The rearrangement joins TRBV6-6 to TRBJ2-6; no reliable D call. V shed 0 bases and J shed 2 bases, with 8 bases lying between them. Germline V gene sequence: CDR1 MNHNY, CDR2 SVGAGI (reference sequence). The CDR3 sequence is 16 residues long.

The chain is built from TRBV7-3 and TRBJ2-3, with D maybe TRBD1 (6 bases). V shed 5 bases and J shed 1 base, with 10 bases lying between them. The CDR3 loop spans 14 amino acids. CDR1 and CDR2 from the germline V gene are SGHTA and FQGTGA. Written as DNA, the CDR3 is TGTGCCAGCAGCAAAGAGGGGGGCACAGATACGCAGTATTTT. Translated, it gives CASSKEGGTDTQYF.

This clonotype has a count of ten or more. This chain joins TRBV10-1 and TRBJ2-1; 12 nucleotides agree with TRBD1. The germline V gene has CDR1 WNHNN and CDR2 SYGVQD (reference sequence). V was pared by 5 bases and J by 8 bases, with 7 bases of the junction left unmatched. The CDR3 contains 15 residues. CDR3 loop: CASSTGQGAFDEQFF. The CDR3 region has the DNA TGCGCCAGCAGTACGGGACAGGGGGCTTTCGATGAGCAGTTCTTC.

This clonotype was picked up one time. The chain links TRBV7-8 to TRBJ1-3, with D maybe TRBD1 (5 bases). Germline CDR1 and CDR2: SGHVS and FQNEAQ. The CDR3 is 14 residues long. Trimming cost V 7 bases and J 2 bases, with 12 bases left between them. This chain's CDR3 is CASKRTMTGNTIYF. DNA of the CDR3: TGTGCCAGCAAACGGACAATGACTGGAAACACCATATATTTT. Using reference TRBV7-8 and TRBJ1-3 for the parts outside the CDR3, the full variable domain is GAGVSQSPRYKVAKRGQDVALRCDPISGHVSLFWYQQALGQGPEFLTYFQNEAQLDKSGLPSDRFFAERPEGSVSTLKIQRTQQEDSAVYLCASKRTMTGNTIYFGEGSWLTVV.

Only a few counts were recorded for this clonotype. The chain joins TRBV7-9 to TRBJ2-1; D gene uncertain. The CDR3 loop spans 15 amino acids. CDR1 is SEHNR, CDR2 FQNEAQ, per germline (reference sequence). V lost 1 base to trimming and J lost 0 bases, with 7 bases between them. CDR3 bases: TGTGCCAGCAGCTTAGACGGAGCCTCCTACAATGAGCAGTTCTTC. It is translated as CASSLDGASYNEQFF.

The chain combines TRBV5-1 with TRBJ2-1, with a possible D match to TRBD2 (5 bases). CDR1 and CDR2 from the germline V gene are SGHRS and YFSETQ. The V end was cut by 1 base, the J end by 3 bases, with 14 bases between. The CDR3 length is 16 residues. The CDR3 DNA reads TGCGCCAGCAGCTTGAAGAGGACTGATTTCTACAATGAGCAGTTCTTC. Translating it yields CASSLKRTDFYNEQFF.

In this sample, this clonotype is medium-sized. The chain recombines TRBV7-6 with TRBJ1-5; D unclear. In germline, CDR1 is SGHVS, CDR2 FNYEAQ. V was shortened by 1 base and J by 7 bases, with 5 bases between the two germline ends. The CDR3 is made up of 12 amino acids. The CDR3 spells CASSLEGQPQHF. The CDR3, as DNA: TGTGCCAGCAGCTTAGAAGGCCAGCCCCAGCATTTT.

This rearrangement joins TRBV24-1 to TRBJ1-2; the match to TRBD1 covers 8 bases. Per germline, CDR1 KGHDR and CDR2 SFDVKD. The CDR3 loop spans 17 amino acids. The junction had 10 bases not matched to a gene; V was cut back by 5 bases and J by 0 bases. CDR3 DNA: TGTGCCACCAGTGGTAGACAGGGGACAACCTCTAACTATGGCTACACCTTC. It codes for CATSGRQGTTSNYGYTF.

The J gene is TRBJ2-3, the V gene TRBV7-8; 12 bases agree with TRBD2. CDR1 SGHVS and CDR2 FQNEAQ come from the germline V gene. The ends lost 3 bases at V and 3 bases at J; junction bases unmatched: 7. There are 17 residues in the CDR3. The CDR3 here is CASSFNFGLAGTDTQYF. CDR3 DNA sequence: TGTGCCAGCAGCTTCAACTTTGGACTAGCGGGGACAGATACGCAGTATTTT.

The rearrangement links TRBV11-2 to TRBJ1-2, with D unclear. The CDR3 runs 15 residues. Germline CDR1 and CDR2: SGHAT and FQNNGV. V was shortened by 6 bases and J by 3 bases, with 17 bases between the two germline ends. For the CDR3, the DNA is TGTGCCAGCAGGTCGACCCCCTCGGTCGACTATGGCTACACCTTC. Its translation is CASRSTPSVDYGYTF.

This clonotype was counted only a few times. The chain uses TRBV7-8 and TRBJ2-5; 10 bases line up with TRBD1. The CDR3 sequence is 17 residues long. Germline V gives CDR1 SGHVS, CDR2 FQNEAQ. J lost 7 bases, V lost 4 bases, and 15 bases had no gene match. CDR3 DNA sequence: TGTGCCAGCAGCTCCCCCTCGACAGGGGGCACTCGAGGGACCCAGTACTTC. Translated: CASSSPSTGGTRGTQYF.

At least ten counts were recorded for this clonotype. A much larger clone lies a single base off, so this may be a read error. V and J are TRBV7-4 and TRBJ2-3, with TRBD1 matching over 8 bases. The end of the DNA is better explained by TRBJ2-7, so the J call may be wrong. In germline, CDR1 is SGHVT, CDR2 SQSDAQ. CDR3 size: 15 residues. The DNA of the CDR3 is TGTGCCAGCAGTTCAGACAGGGGTCGGGGCAATGAGCAGTACTTC. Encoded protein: CASSSDRGRGNEQYF.

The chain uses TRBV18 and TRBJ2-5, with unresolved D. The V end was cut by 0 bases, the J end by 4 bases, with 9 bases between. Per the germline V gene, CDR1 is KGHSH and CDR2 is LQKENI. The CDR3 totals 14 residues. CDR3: CASSPPSGLETQYF. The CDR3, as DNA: TGTGCCAGCTCACCACCCTCCGGGTTAGAGACCCAGTACTTC. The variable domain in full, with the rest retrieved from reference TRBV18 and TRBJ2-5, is NAGVMQNPRHLVRRRGQEARLRCSPMKGHSHVYWYRQLPEEGLKFMVYLQKENIIDESGMPKERFSAEFPKEGPSILRIQQVVRGDSAAYFCASSPPSGLETQYFGPGTRLLVL.

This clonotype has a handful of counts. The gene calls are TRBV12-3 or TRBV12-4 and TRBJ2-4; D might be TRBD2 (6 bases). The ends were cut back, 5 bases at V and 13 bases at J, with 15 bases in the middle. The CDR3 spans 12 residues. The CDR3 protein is CASSPLGGEQYF. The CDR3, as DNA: TGTGCCAGCAGTCCCCTGGGGGGAGAGCAGTACTTC.

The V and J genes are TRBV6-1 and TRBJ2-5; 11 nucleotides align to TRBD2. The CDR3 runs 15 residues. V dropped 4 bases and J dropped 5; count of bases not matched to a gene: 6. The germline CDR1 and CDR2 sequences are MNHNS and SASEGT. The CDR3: CASSVLAGGLETQYF. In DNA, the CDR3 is TGTGCCAGCAGTGTATTAGCGGGGGGGCTGGAGACCCAGTACTTC.

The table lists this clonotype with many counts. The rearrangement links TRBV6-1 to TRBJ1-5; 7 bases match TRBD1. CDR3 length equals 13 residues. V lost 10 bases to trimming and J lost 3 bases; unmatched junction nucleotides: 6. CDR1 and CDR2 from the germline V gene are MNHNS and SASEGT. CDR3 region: CATVTGVNQPQHF. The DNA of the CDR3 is TGTGCCACCGTTACAGGGGTCAATCAGCCCCAGCATTTT.

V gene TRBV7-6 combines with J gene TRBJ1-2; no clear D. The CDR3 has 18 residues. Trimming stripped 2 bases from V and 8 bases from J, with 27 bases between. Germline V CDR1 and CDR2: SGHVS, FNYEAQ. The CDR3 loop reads CASSLTLVTGETLRGYTF. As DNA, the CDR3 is TGTGCCAGCAGCTTAACACTGGTGACTGGGGAAACCCTTCGGGGCTACACCTTC. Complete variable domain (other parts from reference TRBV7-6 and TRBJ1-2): GAGVSQSPRYKVTKRGQDVALRCDPISGHVSLYWYRQALGQGPEFLTYFNYEAQQDKSGLPNDRFSAERPEGSISTLTIQRTEQRDSAMYRCASSLTLVTGETLRGYTFGSGTRLTVV.

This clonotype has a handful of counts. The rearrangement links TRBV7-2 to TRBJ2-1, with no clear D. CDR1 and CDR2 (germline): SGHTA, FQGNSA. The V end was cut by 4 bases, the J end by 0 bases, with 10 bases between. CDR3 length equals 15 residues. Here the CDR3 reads CASSSDLFSYNEQFF. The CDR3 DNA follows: TGTGCCAGCAGCTCAGACTTGTTCTCCTACAATGAGCAGTTCTTC. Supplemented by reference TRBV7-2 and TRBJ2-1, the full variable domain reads GAGVSQSPSNKVTEKGKDVELRCDPISGHTALYWYRQSLGQGLEFLIYFQGNSAPDKSGLPSDRFSAERTGGSVSTLTIQRTQQEDSAVYLCASSSDLFSYNEQFFGPGTRLTVL.